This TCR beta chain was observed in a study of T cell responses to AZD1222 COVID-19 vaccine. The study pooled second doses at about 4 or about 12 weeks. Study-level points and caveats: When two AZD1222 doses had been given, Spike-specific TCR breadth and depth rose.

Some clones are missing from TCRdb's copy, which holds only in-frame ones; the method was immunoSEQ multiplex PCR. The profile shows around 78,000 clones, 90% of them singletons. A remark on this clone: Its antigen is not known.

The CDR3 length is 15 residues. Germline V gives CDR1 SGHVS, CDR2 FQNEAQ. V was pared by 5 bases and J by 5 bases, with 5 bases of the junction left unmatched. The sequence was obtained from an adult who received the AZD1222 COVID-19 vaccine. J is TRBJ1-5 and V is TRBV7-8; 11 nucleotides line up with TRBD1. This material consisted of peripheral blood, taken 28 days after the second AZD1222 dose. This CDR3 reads CASSPDRGPHQPQHF. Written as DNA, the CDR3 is TGTGCCAGCAGCCCGGACAGGGGGCCCCATCAGCCCCAGCATTTT.